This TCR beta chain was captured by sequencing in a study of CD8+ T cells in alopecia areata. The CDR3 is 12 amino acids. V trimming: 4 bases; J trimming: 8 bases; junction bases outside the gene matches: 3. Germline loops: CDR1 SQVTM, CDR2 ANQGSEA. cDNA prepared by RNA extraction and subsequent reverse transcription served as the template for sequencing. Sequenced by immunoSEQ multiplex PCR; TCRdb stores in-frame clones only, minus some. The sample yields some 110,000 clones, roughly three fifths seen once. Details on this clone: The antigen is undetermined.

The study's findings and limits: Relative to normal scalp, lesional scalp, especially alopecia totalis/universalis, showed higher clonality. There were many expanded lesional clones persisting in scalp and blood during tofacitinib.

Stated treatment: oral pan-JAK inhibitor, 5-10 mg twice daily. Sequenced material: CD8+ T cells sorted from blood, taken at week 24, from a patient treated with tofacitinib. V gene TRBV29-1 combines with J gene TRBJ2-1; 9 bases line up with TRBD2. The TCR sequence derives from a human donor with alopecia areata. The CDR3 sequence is CSVGGGAHEQFF. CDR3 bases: TGCAGCGTTGGCGGGGGGGCCCATGAGCAGTTCTTC.